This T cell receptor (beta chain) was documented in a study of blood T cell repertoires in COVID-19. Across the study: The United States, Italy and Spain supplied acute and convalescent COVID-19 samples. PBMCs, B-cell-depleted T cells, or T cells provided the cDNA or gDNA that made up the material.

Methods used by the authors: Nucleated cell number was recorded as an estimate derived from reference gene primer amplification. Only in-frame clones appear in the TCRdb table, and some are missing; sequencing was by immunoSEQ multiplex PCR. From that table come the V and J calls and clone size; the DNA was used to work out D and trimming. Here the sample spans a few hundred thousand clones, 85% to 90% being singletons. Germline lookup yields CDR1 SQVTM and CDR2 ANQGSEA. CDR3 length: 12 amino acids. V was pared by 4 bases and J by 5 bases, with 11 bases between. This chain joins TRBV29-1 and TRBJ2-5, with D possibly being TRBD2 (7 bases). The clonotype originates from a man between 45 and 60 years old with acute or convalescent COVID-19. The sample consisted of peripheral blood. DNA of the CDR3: TGCAGCGTTGTATCGGGGGGCGAGACCCAGTACTTC. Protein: CSVVSGGETQYF. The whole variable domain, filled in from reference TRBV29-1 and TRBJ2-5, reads SAVISQKPSRDICQRGTSLTIQCQVDSQVTMMFWYRQQPGQSLTLIATANQGSEATYESGFVIDKFPISRPNLTFSTLTVSNMSPEDSSIYLCSVVSGGETQYFGPGTRLLVL.